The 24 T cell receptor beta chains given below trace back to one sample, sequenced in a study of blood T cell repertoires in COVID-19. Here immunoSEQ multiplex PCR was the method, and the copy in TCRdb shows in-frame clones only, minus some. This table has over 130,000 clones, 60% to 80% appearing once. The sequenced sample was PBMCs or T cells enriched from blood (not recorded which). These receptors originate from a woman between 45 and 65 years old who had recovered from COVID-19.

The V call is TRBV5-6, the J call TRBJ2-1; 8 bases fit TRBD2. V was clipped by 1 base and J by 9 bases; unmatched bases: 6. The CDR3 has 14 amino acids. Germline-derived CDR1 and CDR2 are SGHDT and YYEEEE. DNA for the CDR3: TGTGCCAGCAGCTTGTACGGGGGGGTTGGTGAGCAGTTCTTC. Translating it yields CASSLYGGVGEQFF.

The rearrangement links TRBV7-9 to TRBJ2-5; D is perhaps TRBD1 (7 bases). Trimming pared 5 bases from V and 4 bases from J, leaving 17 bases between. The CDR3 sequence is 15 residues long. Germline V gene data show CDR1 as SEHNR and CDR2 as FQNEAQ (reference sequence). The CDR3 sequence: CASSPGAGGIETQYF. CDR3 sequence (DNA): TGTGCCAGCAGCCCAGGAGCAGGGGGGATAGAGACCCAGTACTTC.

CDR3 nucleotides: TGTGCCAGCAGCTTAAAGACAGGGAACTATGGCTACACCTTC. Translated, it gives CASSLKTGNYGYTF. V and J are TRBV7-8 and TRBJ1-2, with TRBD1 matching 7 bases. Germline V gives CDR1 SGHVS, CDR2 FQNEAQ. V was clipped by 2 bases and J by 2 bases; unmatched bases: 2. This CDR3 has 14 residues.

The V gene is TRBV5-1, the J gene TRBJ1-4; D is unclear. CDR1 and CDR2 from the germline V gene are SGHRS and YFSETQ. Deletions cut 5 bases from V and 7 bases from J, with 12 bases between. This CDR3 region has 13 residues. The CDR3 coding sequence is TGCGCCAGCAGTACGGACTTAACTGAAAAACTGTTTTTT. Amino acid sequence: CASSTDLTEKLFF.

CDR3 DNA sequence: TGCAGCGTTTATCCAACCGGGACAGGGGCCGAGCAGTACTTC. It is translated as CSVYPTGTGAEQYF. The chain carries TRBV29-1 and TRBJ2-7; TRBD1 agrees at 10 bases. Trimming at V came to 5 bases and at J to 6 bases, leaving 10 bases not matched to a gene. CDR3 length equals 14 residues. Germline-derived CDR1 and CDR2 are SQVTM and ANQGSEA.

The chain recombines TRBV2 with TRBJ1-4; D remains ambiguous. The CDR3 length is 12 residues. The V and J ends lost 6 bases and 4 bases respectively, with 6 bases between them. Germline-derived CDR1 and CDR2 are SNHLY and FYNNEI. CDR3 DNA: TGTGCCAGCAGGGCAGATAATGAAAAACTGTTTTTT. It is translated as CASRADNEKLFF.

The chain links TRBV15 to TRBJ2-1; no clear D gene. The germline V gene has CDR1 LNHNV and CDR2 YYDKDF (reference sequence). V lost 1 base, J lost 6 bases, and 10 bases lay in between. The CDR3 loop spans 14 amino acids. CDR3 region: CATSRGSPPNEQFF. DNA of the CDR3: TGTGCCACCAGCAGAGGCAGTCCCCCCAATGAGCAGTTCTTC.

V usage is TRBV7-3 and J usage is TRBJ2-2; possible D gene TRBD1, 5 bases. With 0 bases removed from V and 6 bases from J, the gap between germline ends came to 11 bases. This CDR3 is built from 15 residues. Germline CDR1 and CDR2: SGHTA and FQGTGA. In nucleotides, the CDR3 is TGTGCCAGCAGCTTAACCTCCCAGGGTTCCGGGGAGCTGTTTTTT. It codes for CASSLTSQGSGELFF.

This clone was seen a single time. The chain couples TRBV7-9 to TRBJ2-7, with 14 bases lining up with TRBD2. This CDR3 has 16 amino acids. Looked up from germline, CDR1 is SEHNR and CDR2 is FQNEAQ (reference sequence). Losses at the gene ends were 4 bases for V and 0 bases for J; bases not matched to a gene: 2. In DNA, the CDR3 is TGTGCCAGCAGCTCCGGGACTAGCGGGGGCTCCTACGAGCAGTACTTC. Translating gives CASSSGTSGGSYEQYF.

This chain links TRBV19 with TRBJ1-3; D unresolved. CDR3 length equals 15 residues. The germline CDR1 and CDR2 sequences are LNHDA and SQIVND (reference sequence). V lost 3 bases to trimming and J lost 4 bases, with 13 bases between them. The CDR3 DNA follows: TGTGCCAGTAGTATGGCGACGGCTAGGGGAAACACCATATATTTT. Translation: CASSMATARGNTIYF.

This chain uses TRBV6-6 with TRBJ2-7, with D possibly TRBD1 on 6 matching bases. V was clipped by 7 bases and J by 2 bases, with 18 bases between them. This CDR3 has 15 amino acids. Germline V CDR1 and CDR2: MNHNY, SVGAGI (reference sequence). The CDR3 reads CASTSPLTGAYEQYF. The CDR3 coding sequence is TGTGCCAGCACTTCCCCTTTGACAGGCGCCTACGAGCAGTACTTC.

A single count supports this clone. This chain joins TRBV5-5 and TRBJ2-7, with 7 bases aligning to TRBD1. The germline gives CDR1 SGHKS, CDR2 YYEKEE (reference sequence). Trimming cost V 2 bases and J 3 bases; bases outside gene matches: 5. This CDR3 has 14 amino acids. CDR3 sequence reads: CASSLQGLSYEQYF. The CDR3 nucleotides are TGTGCCAGCAGCTTACAGGGGCTGAGCTACGAGCAGTACTTC.

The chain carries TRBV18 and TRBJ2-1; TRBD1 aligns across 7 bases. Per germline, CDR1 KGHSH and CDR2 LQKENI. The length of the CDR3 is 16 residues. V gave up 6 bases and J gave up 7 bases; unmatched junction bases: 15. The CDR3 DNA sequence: TGTGCCAGCTCTCCTGGGACAGCCGTCCTTTTTAATGAGCAGTTCTTC. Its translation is CASSPGTAVLFNEQFF.

DNA of the CDR3: TGTGCCAGCAGCTTAGCGCGAGTAGTTTCGGGTGAGCAGTACTTC. This encodes CASSLARVVSGEQYF. J is TRBJ2-7 and V is TRBV7-9; no definite D call. Germline CDR1 and CDR2: SEHNR and FQNEAQ (reference sequence). The ends were cut back, 0 bases at V and 7 bases at J, with 16 bases in the middle. The CDR3 is 15 amino acids.

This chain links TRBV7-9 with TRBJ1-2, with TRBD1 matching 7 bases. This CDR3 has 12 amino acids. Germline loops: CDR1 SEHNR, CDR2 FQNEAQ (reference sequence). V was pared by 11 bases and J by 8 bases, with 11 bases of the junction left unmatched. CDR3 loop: CAGLGQKGGYTF. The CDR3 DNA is TGTGCCGGATTGGGACAGAAGGGCGGCTACACCTTC.

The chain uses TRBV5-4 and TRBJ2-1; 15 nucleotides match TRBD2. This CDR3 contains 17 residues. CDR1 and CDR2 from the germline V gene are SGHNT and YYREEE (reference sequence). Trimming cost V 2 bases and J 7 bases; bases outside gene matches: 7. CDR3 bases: TGTGCCAGCAGCTTAGGACTAGCGGGGGGGCCGAGTAATGAGCAGTTCTTC. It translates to CASSLGLAGGPSNEQFF.

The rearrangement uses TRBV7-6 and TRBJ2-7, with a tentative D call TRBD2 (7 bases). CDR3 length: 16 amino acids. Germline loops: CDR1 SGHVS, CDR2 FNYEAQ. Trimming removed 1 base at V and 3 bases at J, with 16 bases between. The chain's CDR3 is CASSLGSGGPFYEQYF. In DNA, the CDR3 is TGTGCCAGCAGCTTAGGTTCCGGGGGGCCGTTCTACGAGCAGTACTTC.

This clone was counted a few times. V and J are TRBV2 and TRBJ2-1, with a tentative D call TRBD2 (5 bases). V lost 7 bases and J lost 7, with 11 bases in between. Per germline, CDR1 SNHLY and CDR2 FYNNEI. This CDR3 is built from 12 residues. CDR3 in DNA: TGTGCCAGCAAGCTAGCTCGTAATGAGCAGTTCTTC. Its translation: CASKLARNEQFF.

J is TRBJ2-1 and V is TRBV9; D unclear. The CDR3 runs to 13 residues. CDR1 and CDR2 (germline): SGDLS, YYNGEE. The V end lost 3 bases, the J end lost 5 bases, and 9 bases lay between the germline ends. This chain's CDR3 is CASSGLRNNEQFF. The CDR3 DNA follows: TGTGCCAGCAGCGGATTGCGGAACAATGAGCAGTTCTTC. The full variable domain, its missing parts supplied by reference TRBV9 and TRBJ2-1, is DSGVTQTPKHLITATGQRVTLRCSPRSGDLSVYWYQQSLDQGLQFLIQYYNGEERAKGNILERFSAQQFPDLHSELNLSSLELGDSALYFCASSGLRNNEQFFGPGTRLTVL.

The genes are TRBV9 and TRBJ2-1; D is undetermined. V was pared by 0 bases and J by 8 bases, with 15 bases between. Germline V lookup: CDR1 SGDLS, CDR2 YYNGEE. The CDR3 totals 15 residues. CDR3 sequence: CASSVATRGDYEQFF. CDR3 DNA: TGTGCCAGCAGCGTAGCTACACGAGGAGACTATGAGCAGTTCTTC.

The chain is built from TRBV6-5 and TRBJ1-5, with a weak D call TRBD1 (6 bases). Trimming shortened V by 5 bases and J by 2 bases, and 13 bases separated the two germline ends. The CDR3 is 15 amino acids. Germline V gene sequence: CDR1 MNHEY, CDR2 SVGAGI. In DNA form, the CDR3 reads TGTGCCAGCAGTCCGACAGGCGGCGGCAATCAGCCCCAGCATTTT. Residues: CASSPTGGGNQPQHF.

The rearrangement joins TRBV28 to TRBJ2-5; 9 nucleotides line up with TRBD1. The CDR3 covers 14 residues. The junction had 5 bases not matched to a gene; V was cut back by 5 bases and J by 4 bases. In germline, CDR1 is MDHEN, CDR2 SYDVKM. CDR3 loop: CASSHTGGRETQYF. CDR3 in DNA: TGTGCCAGCAGTCACACAGGGGGCCGAGAGACCCAGTACTTC.

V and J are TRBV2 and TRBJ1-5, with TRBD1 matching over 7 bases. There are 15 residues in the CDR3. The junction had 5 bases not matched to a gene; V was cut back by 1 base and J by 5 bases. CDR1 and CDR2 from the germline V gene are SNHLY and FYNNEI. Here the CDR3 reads CASSEDRDSYQPQHF. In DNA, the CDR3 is TGTGCCAGCAGTGAAGACCGGGACAGCTATCAGCCCCAGCATTTT.

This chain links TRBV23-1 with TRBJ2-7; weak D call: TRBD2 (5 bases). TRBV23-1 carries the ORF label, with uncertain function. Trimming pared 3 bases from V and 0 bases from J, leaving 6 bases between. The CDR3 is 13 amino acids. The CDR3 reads CASSHSGSYEQYF. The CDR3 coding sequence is TGCGCCAGCAGTCACAGCGGCTCCTACGAGCAGTACTTC.